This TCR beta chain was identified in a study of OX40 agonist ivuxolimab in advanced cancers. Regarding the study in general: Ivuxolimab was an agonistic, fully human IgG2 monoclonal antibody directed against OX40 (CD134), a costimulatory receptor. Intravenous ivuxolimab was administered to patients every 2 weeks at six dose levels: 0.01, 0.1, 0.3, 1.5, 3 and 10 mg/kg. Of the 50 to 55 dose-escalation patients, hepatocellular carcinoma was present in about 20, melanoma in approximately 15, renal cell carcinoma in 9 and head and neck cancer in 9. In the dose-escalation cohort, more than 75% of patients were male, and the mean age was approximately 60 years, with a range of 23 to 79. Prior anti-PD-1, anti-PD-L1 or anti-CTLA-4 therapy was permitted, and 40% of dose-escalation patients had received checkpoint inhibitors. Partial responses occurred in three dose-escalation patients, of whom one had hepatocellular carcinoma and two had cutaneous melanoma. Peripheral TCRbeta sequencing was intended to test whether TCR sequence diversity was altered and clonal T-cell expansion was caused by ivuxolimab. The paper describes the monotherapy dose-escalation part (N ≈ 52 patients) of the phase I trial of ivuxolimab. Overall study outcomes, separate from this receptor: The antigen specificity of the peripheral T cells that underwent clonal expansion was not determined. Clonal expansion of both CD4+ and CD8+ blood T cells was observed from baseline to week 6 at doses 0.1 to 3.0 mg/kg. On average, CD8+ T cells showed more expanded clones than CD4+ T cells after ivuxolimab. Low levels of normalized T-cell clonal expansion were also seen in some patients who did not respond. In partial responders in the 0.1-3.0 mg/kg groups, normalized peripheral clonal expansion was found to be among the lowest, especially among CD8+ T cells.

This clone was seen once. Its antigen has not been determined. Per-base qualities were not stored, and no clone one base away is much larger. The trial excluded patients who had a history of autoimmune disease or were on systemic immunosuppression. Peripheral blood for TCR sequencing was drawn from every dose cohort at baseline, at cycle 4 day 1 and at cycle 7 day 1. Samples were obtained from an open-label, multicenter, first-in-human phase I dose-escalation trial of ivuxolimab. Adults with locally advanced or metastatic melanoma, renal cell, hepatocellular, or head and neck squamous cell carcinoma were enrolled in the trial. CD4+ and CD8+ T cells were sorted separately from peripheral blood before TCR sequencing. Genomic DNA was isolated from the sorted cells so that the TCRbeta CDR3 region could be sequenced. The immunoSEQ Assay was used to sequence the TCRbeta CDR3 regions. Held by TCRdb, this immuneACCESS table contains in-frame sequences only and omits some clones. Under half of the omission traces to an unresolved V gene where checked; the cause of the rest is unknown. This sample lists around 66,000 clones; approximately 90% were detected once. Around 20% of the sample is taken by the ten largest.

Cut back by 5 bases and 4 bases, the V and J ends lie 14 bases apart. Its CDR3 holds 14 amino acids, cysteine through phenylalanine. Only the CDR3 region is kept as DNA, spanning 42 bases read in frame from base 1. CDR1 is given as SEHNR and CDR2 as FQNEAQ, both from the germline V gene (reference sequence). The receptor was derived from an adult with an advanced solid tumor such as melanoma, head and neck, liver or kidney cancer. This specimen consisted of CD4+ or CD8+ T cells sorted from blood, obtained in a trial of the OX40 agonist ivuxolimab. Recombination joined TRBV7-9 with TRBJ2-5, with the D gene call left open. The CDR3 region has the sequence CASSPPAVRETQYF. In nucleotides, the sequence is TGTGCCAGCAGCCCCCCGGCAGTGAGAGAGACCCAGTACTTC.